This T cell receptor (beta chain) derives from a study of shared clonotypes between healthy human individuals. Study in general: Serving as donors were two women and three men, whose ages spanned 18 to 49. Per-donor plates numbered three CD4 naive, three CD4 memory, two CD8 naive and one CD8 memory.

The CDR3 spans 14 residues. V shed 0 bases and J shed 1 base, with 7 bases lying between them. The germline V gene has CDR1 SGHRS and CDR2 YFSETQ. Study-level results: Compared with memory subsets, naive subsets generally had larger estimated richness. Shared across four donors were 4% to 5% of the naive CD4 clonotypes.

Using immunoSEQ multiplex PCR, the repertoire was profiled, and TCRdb retains in-frame clones only, with some absent. The sample yields 1,100,000 or so clones, 70% to 80% seen once. To note about this clone: Its antigen is unidentified. The same CDR3 can be traced to other DNA sequences in this sample.

V gene TRBV5-1 combines with J gene TRBJ1-2, with a tentative D call TRBD1 (5 bases). The sequence was obtained from a man younger than 30 in good health. Some clones in this sample may be carry-over from other donors' samples. Sequenced sample: memory CD4+ T cells from PBMCs. The sample's subset: CD45RA-negative fraction. The CDR3 DNA sequence: TGCGCCAGCAGCTTGGAGGGGCTTAACTATGGCTACACCTTC. It codes for CASSLEGLNYGYTF. Full variable domain (rest looked up from reference TRBV5-1 and TRBJ1-2): KAGVTQTPRYLIKTRGQQVTLSCSPISGHRSVSWYQQTPGQGLQFLFEYFSETQRNKGNFPGRFSGRQFSNSRSEMNVSTLELGDSALYLCASSLEGLNYGYTFGSGTRLTVV.